This section outlines one T cell receptor beta chain sequence together with its context. The target antigen is unknown. These data are taken from a study of T cells in Graves' hyperthyroidism and ophthalmopathy. Study-level information: The blood sample was taken at first diagnosis, before treatment began.

Trimming removed 3 bases at V and 2 bases at J, with 17 bases between. The CDR3 contains 17 residues. Per the germline V gene, CDR1 is SEHNR and CDR2 is FQNEAQ (reference sequence). There were TCR beta CDR3 regions amplified from RNA transcripts. The HTBI primer set served for first-round RT-PCR of the TCR CDR3. TCRdb reanalysed the multiplex PCR reads using MiXCR and keeps one entry per CDR3 protein. The table records 750,000 to 950,000 distinct CDR3 sequences, over 35% of them present only once. Study-wide results and limits: With a median lead of 6.5 months before onset, the model predicted ophthalmopathy. Most thyroid clonotypes with frequency above 0.001 were detected in blood.

Clinical symptoms, serum thyroxine and TRAb, thyroid ultrasound and orbital computed tomography were used for the diagnoses. The source material was blood. The clonotype comes from a man aged 18-30 years with Graves' hyperthyroidism. The chain is built from TRBV7-9 and TRBJ1-5; TRBD1 is a possible D gene (5 bases). The CDR3 DNA is TGTGCCAGCAGCTTGCAAGGGCCGGGGCTGGGCAATCAGCCCCAGCATTTT. Protein sequence: CASSLQGPGLGNQPQHF.